One sample yielded the 23 T cell receptor beta chains listed below, sequenced in a study of shared clonotypes between healthy human individuals. Clones were read by immunoSEQ multiplex PCR, and TCRdb kept only the in-frame ones, dropping some. The repertoire holds hundreds of thousands of clones, roughly 70% seen once, with approximately 1.6% in the top ten. The sample consisted of memory CD4+ T cells sorted from blood. Subset given: CD45RA-negative fraction. These receptors all come from a woman aged 30 to 39 in good health.

This clone was seen just once. This chain uses TRBV2 with TRBJ1-5; 9 nucleotides line up with TRBD1. The length of the CDR3 is 14 residues. Per germline, CDR1 SNHLY and CDR2 FYNNEI. The V gene end was trimmed by 6 bases and the J gene end by 4 bases; junction bases not matched to a gene: 4. The CDR3: CASRRQGGNQPQHF. In nucleotides, the CDR3 is TGTGCCAGCAGGAGACAGGGGGGAAATCAGCCCCAGCATTTT.

The chain is built from TRBV18 and TRBJ2-2; 7 nucleotides line up with TRBD1. Trimming at V came to 5 bases and at J to 6 bases, leaving 3 bases not matched to a gene. Germline lookup yields CDR1 KGHSH and CDR2 LQKENI. CDR3 length: 13 residues. The CDR3, as DNA: TGTGCCAGCTCAACGACAGGGCCCGGGGAGCTGTTTTTT. Translating gives CASSTTGPGELFF.

The chain links TRBV6-5 to TRBJ1-1; D is unclear. The V end was cut by 6 bases, the J end by 1 base, with 6 bases between. CDR1 and CDR2 (germline): MNHEY, SVGAGI. The CDR3 has 12 amino acids. The CDR3 loop reads CASRRSNTEAFF. The DNA for the CDR3 is TGTGCCAGCAGACGATCGAACACTGAAGCTTTCTTT.

Points on this clone: With a much larger clone just one base away, this may be a read error. The chain links TRBV11-2 to TRBJ1-1; 9 positions agree with TRBD1. V was pared by 4 bases and J by 1 base, with 4 bases of the junction left unmatched. CDR3 length equals 15 residues. CDR1 and CDR2 from the germline V gene are SGHAT and FQNNGV. The CDR3 loop reads CASSSGTGWNTEAFF. The CDR3 coding sequence is TGTGCCAGCAGCTCTGGGACAGGGTGGAACACTGAAGCTTTCTTT.

V gene TRBV27 combines with J gene TRBJ1-5, with 7 nucleotides matching TRBD1. CDR1 and CDR2 from the germline V gene are MNHEY and SMNVEV (reference sequence). This CDR3 spans 14 amino acids. The V segment lost 4 bases and the J segment 5 bases; nucleotides outside the gene matches: 5. The CDR3, as DNA: TGTGCCAGCAGTTCCCAGGGGGGGTATCAGCCCCAGCATTTT. Translation: CASSSQGGYQPQHF.

The rearrangement uses TRBV6-5 and TRBJ1-1, with D perhaps TRBD1 (5 bases). Germline CDR1 MNHEY, CDR2 SVGAGI. The V gene lost 6 bases and the J gene lost 6 bases, with 17 bases spanning the gap. The CDR3 covers 14 residues. CDR3 region: CASSGGGGKAEAFF. The CDR3 DNA is TGTGCCAGCAGCGGCGGGGGGGGAAAAGCTGAAGCTTTCTTT.

This clone was seen a few times. This chain joins TRBV4-2 and TRBJ2-7, with 7 bases identical to TRBD1. J was trimmed by 3 bases and V by 0 bases; bases with no gene match: 8. The CDR3 covers 16 residues. From germline, CDR1 is LGHNA and CDR2 YNFKEQ. The CDR3 region is CASSQDQGDLDYEQYF. The CDR3 nucleotides are TGTGCCAGCAGCCAAGATCAGGGGGACCTTGACTACGAGCAGTACTTC.

The genes are TRBV5-5 and TRBJ2-2; D might be TRBD1 (6 bases). Germline CDR1 reads SGHKS; CDR2 reads YYEKEE (reference sequence). V was clipped by 1 base and J by 4 bases, with 11 bases between them. The CDR3 has 15 residues. CDR3 DNA: TGTGCCAGCAGCTTGCTGCAGGGGCGCACCGGGGAGCTGTTTTTT. It encodes CASSLLQGRTGELFF.

The genes are TRBV29-1 and TRBJ2-1; no reliable D call. This CDR3 comprises 15 residues. V lost 2 bases to trimming and J lost 11 bases, with 22 bases between them. Germline CDR1 SQVTM, CDR2 ANQGSEA. In nucleotides, the CDR3 is TGCAGCGTTGAACCCGCAAGGGCCGGGCAGGCCAAGCAGTTCTTC. Its protein product is CSVEPARAGQAKQFF.

This clone was seen only a few times. The chain is built from TRBV15 and TRBJ1-5; weak D call: TRBD1 (6 bases). V gave up 0 bases and J gave up 5 bases, with 17 bases separating them. Germline V CDR1 and CDR2: LNHNV, YYDKDF (reference sequence). This CDR3 region has 17 residues. The chain's CDR3 is CATSRDFIGGRHQPQHF. In nucleotides, the CDR3 is TGTGCCACCAGCAGAGATTTCATTGGGGGGCGACATCAGCCCCAGCATTTT.

The chain links TRBV7-6 to TRBJ2-1; 10 positions agree with TRBD1. This CDR3 is 13 amino acids long. From germline, CDR1 is SGHVS and CDR2 FNYEAQ. Germline trimming cut 10 bases from V and 6 bases from J; bases unmatched to any gene: 6. The CDR3 DNA reads TGTGCCACCCGGGACAGGGGCGTCAATGAGCAGTTCTTC. This sequence encodes CATRDRGVNEQFF.

A single count supports this clone. The J gene is TRBJ2-7, the V gene TRBV21-1; the DNA was not used to check the table's D call, TRBD2. TRBV21-1 is reported as a pseudogene. CDR3 length: 15 amino acids. CDR3 sequence (DNA): TGTGCCAGCGAAGGGAGGGGCCCGCCGGCCTACGAGCAGTACTTC. This sequence encodes CASEGRGPPAYEQYF.

The V call is TRBV10-1, the J call TRBJ2-3; tentative D call: TRBD2 (5 bases). Deletions cut 0 bases from V and 4 bases from J, with 11 bases between. Per germline, CDR1 WNHNN and CDR2 SYGVQD (reference sequence). The CDR3 is 15 residues long. Here the CDR3 reads CASSESTPGADTQYF. Here the CDR3 DNA reads TGCGCCAGCAGTGAGTCGACGCCCGGGGCAGATACGCAGTATTTT.

CDR3 protein: CASSYEASDTQYF. DNA of the CDR3: TGTGCCAGCAGTTATGAGGCTTCCGATACGCAGTATTTT. The V call is TRBV6-5, the J call TRBJ2-3; no reliable D call. Germline CDR1 is MNHEY and CDR2 is SVGAGI. Trimming took off 3 bases at V and 6 bases at J, with 10 bases between the two ends. The CDR3 is 13 amino acids.

The chain is built from TRBV30 and TRBJ1-5; D possibly corresponds to TRBD1 (6 bases). The germline CDR1 and CDR2 sequences are GTSNPN and SVGIG (reference sequence). The CDR3 length is 14 residues. Deletions cut 4 bases from V and 9 bases from J, with 19 bases between. The CDR3 nucleotides read TGTGCCTGGACTAGAGACAGGCAAACGGGGCCCCAGCATTTT. This translates into CAWTRDRQTGPQHF.

The chain uses TRBV25-1 and TRBJ1-3; D may be TRBD1 (6 bases). V was pared by 3 bases and J by 1 base, with 19 bases between. The CDR3 loop spans 18 amino acids. The germline V gene has CDR1 MGHDK and CDR2 SYGVNS. The CDR3 sequence is CASSDSVRGSVSGNTIYF. The DNA for the CDR3 is TGTGCCAGCAGTGATTCGGTCAGGGGCTCTGTTTCTGGAAACACCATATATTTT.

The chain joins TRBV7-8 to TRBJ2-1, with TRBD2 matching over 12 bases. The V segment lost 5 bases and the J segment 2 bases; nucleotides outside the gene matches: 4. Germline V gene data show CDR1 as SGHVS and CDR2 as FQNEAQ. The CDR3 runs to 16 residues. The CDR3 region is CASSVTSGSTYNEQFF. In DNA, the CDR3 is TGTGCCAGCAGCGTGACTAGCGGGAGTACCTACAATGAGCAGTTCTTC.

On this clone: It differs at one base from a far larger clone, so likely a read error. This chain connects TRBV5-6 to TRBJ2-5; D is unclear. This CDR3 spans 13 amino acids. V dropped 0 bases and J dropped 0 bases, with 3 bases sitting between them. The germline gives CDR1 SGHDT, CDR2 YYEEEE. The CDR3: CASSLGYQETQYF. For the CDR3, the DNA is TGTGCCAGCAGCTTGGGCTACCAAGAGACCCAGTACTTC. Using reference TRBV5-6 and TRBJ2-5 for the parts outside the CDR3, the full variable domain is DAGVTQSPTHLIKTRGQQVTLRCSPKSGHDTVSWYQQALGQGPQFIFQYYEEEERQRGNFPDRFSGHQFPNYSSELNVNALLLGDSALYLCASSLGYQETQYFGPGTRLLVL.

As for this clone: This same CDR3 is encoded by further DNA sequences in the sample. V is TRBV7-9 and J is TRBJ2-3; possible D gene TRBD1, 6 bases. CDR3 length: 12 residues. CDR1 is SEHNR, CDR2 FQNEAQ, per germline (reference sequence). V was cut by 5 bases and J by 9 bases, with 12 bases left in between. DNA of the CDR3: TGTGCCAGCAGCCTGATGCAGGGGACGCAGTATTTT. The encoded protein is CASSLMQGTQYF.

The chain combines TRBV2 with TRBJ2-3; 10 bases match TRBD2. Germline V gene lookup returns CDR1 SNHLY and CDR2 FYNNEI. The CDR3 has 15 amino acids. The V and J ends lost 5 bases and 3 bases, in that order; junction bases with no gene match: 5. The CDR3 spells CASSKLAGITDTQYF. The CDR3 nucleotides are TGTGCCAGCAGTAAACTAGCGGGAATTACAGATACGCAGTATTTT.

The chain links TRBV11-2 to TRBJ2-7; D may be TRBD2 (5 bases). The germline V gene has CDR1 SGHAT and CDR2 FQNNGV. V lost 1 base, J lost 4 bases, and 14 bases lay in between. The CDR3 length is 15 residues. The CDR3 DNA sequence: TGTGCCAGCAGCTTAGTGGCTAGCATGGGATACGAGCAGTACTTC. Its translation is CASSLVASMGYEQYF.

This clone was observed a handful of times. Other DNA sequences in this specimen translate into the identical CDR3. V gene TRBV5-1 combines with J gene TRBJ1-3; 7 bases align to TRBD1. The CDR3 is 14 amino acids. Germline trimming cut 4 bases from V and 4 bases from J; bases unmatched to any gene: 5. The V gene's germline CDR1 is SGHRS and CDR2 YFSETQ. The CDR3 loop is CASSPGTVGNTIYF. The CDR3 region has the DNA TGCGCCAGCAGCCCGGGGACAGTCGGAAACACCATATATTTT. The entire variable domain, with the rest obtained from reference TRBV5-1 and TRBJ1-3, is as follows: KAGVTQTPRYLIKTRGQQVTLSCSPISGHRSVSWYQQTPGQGLQFLFEYFSETQRNKGNFPGRFSGRQFSNSRSEMNVSTLELGDSALYLCASSPGTVGNTIYFGEGSWLTVV.

The chain recombines TRBV4-2 with TRBJ2-4; TRBD1 matches 7 bases. Germline trimming cut 6 bases from V and 4 bases from J; bases unmatched to any gene: 0. Germline values: CDR1 LGHNA, CDR2 YNFKEQ. There are 12 residues in the CDR3. The CDR3 bases are TGTGCCAGCAGGGGACAGAAAAACATTCAGTACTTC. As protein: CASRGQKNIQYF.